These T cell receptor beta chains were read from a single sample in a study of vaccination and CD4 T cells after COVID-19. TCRdb analysed the PCR reads with MiXCR anew, one entry per CDR3 protein. The sample lists around 16,000 distinct CDR3 sequences; around 55% were seen once. These receptors are not linked to any known antigen. This sample comprised CD4+ T cells from blood, cultured in vitro, obtained about 7 months after SARS-CoV-2 vaccination. The receptors shown here come from a human donor who had recovered from COVID-19. Each CDR3 is given with its conserved first and last residue.

cdr3_aa,v_call
CASSQDLAGGWNEQFF,TRBV4-2
CASSLVVARVNSYNEQFF,TRBV7-2
CASSLLASGSGGETQYF,TRBV7-9
CASSPTSGGYPSTDTQYF,TRBV7-3
CASSLGADNYGYTF,TRBV5-4
CASTAGGVYEQYF,TRBV7-2
CASSSLYRDSNTEAFF,TRBV5-5
CSVEVLAGVLFF,TRBV29-1
CASSKRGPAYSYNEQFF,TRBV21-1
CGASRGREGYGYTF,TRBV20-1
CASSYSIAGGTDTQYF,TRBV6-5
CASTIRGQAPYGYTF,TRBV6-1
CASKPRQYNSPLHF,TRBV27